What follows are 23 T cell receptor beta chains derived from one specimen sequenced in a study of blood T cell repertoires in COVID-19. Repertoires were generated with immunoSEQ multiplex PCR, while TCRdb's copy carries only in-frame clones and drops some. This table holds 75,000 to 90,000 clones, approximately 88% found once. Material for sequencing was peripheral blood. These receptor sequences come from a man older than 75 with acute or convalescent COVID-19.

The chain is built from TRBV10-2 and TRBJ2-7; 7 nucleotides line up with TRBD2. The CDR3 loop spans 11 amino acids. Trimming removed 4 bases from V and 7 bases from J; junction bases left unmatched: 1. Germline V gene data show CDR1 as WSHSY and CDR2 as SAAADI. The CDR3 loop reads CASSGGGEQYF. CDR3 nucleotides: TGCGCCAGCAGTGGCGGGGGTGAGCAGTACTTC.

The V and J genes are TRBV7-3 and TRBJ1-1; 7 bases fit TRBD1. This CDR3 region has 14 residues. The trim removed 5 bases at V and 0 bases at J, leaving 3 bases unmatched. CDR1 is SGHTA, CDR2 FQGTGA, per germline. In DNA form, the CDR3 reads TGTGCCAGCAGCCTGGGACAGTTGAACACTGAAGCTTTCTTT. Its protein is CASSLGQLNTEAFF.

The chain uses TRBV9 and TRBJ1-2; D ambiguous. CDR3 length equals 16 residues. From germline, CDR1 is SGDLS and CDR2 YYNGEE. V gave up 3 bases and J gave up 0 bases, with 15 bases separating them. For the CDR3, the DNA is TGTGCCAGCAGCGAAGGCCCTCAGGTACCTAACTATGGCTACACCTTC. Protein: CASSEGPQVPNYGYTF.

The rearrangement links TRBV29-1 to TRBJ1-4; D is undetermined. Germline CDR1 reads SQVTM; CDR2 reads ANQGSEA. This CDR3 has 11 amino acids. Trimming removed 4 bases at V and 4 bases at J, with 4 bases between. The CDR3 nucleotides read TGCAGCGTTGTCGGTAATGAAAAACTGTTTTTT. Its translation: CSVVGNEKLFF.

The V and J genes are TRBV5-1 and TRBJ2-3; 7 bases line up with TRBD1. The CDR3 sequence is 17 residues long. V lost 3 bases to trimming and J lost 8 bases; unmatched junction nucleotides: 18. From germline, CDR1 is SGHRS and CDR2 YFSETQ. CDR3: CASSSSLTGAKGGTQYF. The CDR3 DNA reads as TGCGCCAGCAGCTCTTCCCTAACAGGGGCCAAAGGAGGTACGCAGTATTTT.

The V and J genes are TRBV27 and TRBJ1-6, with a possible D match to TRBD1 (5 bases). This CDR3 has 15 amino acids. Germline lookup yields CDR1 MNHEY and CDR2 SMNVEV (reference sequence). Trimming left V 2 bases short and J 9 bases short, with 14 bases between. The CDR3 reads CASSLNLQGSSPLHF. In DNA, the CDR3 is TGTGCCAGCAGTTTAAATCTCCAGGGCTCTTCACCCCTCCACTTT.

This clone was observed a single time. The chain joins TRBV1 to TRBJ2-7; the table names TRBD2, a call not compared with the DNA. TRBV1 represents a pseudogene. This CDR3 has 18 residues. The CDR3 loop reads CTSSQRMAGGGERYEQYF. CDR3 in DNA: TGCACCAGCAGCCAGCGAATGGCTGGCGGGGGGGAGAGGTACGAGCAGTACTTC.

The chain links TRBV4-1 to TRBJ2-2; D is perhaps TRBD2 (5 bases). The CDR3 consists of 17 residues. With 0 bases removed from V and 5 bases from J, the gap between germline ends came to 16 bases. The germline CDR1 and CDR2 sequences are MGHRA and YSYEKL. In DNA, the CDR3 is TGCGCCAGCAGCCAAGAACCACTAGTTGACCATACCGGGGAGCTGTTTTTT. It specifies CASSQEPLVDHTGELFF.

The V call is TRBV10-3, the J call TRBJ1-2; D uncertain. With 10 bases removed from V and 3 bases from J, the gap between germline ends came to 15 bases. CDR3 length equals 13 residues. Germline CDR1 and CDR2: ENHRY and SYGVKD. The CDR3 sequence: CANGNGGDYGYTF. The CDR3 coding sequence is TGTGCCAACGGTAACGGCGGCGACTATGGCTACACCTTC.

The chain combines TRBV19 with TRBJ2-1; 7 nucleotides line up with TRBD2. The germline V gene has CDR1 LNHDA and CDR2 SQIVND (reference sequence). With 7 bases clipped from V and 2 bases from J, the junction kept 11 bases outside the gene matches. The CDR3 has 16 amino acids. The CDR3 protein is CASNIRVAGAYNEQFF. The DNA for the CDR3 is TGTGCCAGTAATATCAGGGTGGCGGGAGCCTACAATGAGCAGTTCTTC.

The chain is built from TRBV11-2 and TRBJ2-3, with TRBD2 identical over 8 bases. Losses at the gene ends were 3 bases for V and 2 bases for J; bases not matched to a gene: 10. Germline V lookup: CDR1 SGHAT, CDR2 FQNNGV. CDR3 length: 17 residues. CDR3 bases: TGTGCCAGCAGCTTCCTACCCGGGACTAGTACCACAGATACGCAGTATTTT. Translated, it gives CASSFLPGTSTTDTQYF.

The CDR3 region has the DNA TGCAGCGCCATACGGGACAGGGCCTCCTACGAGCAGTACTTC. Protein: CSAIRDRASYEQYF. This chain joins TRBV29-1 and TRBJ2-7; 9 positions agree with TRBD1. Per germline, CDR1 SQVTM and CDR2 ANQGSEA. This CDR3 has 14 amino acids. V lost 7 bases to trimming and J lost 0 bases; unmatched junction nucleotides: 7.

V is TRBV10-2 and J is TRBJ1-6; D is ambiguous. Germline CDR1 is WSHSY and CDR2 is SAAADI. Between the trimmed V and J ends, which lost 5 bases and 10 bases, there was a span of 12 bases. The CDR3 spans 13 residues. Here the CDR3 reads CASSSGSPSPLHF. CDR3 nucleotides: TGCGCCAGCAGTAGCGGGTCCCCCTCACCCCTCCACTTT.

V is TRBV18 and J is TRBJ2-2, with D possibly being TRBD2 (5 bases). The germline V gene encodes CDR1 KGHSH and CDR2 LQKENI. V lost 4 bases and J 0 bases, leaving 12 bases between the germline ends. This CDR3 has 16 amino acids. The CDR3 DNA reads TGTGCCAGCTCACGCATCCGGGGAGCGAACACCGGGGAGCTGTTTTTT. Its protein product is CASSRIRGANTGELFF.

The V call is TRBV7-8, the J call TRBJ2-7; TRBD1 matches at 10 bases. V lost 4 bases to trimming and J lost 4 bases; unmatched junction nucleotides: 1. This CDR3 is built from 13 residues. Germline V gene sequence: CDR1 SGHVS, CDR2 FQNEAQ. CDR3 nucleotides: TGTGCCAGCAGCTGGGACAGGGGTTACGAGCAGTACTTC. It yields the protein CASSWDRGYEQYF.

This clone has more than one count but fewer than ten. The gene calls are TRBV6-1 and TRBJ1-1; TRBD1 might be the D (6 bases). Trimming left V 2 bases short and J 8 bases short, with 12 bases between. This CDR3 has 13 amino acids. Germline CDR1 is MNHNS and CDR2 is SASEGT. The CDR3 loop reads CASSEMDRTEAFF. The CDR3 DNA reads TGTGCCAGCAGTGAAATGGACAGAACAGAAGCTTTCTTT.

The J gene is TRBJ2-7, the V gene TRBV5-6; perhaps TRBD1 as D (6 bases). CDR1 SGHDT and CDR2 YYEEEE come from the germline V gene. V dropped 0 bases and J dropped 2 bases, with 9 bases sitting between them. CDR3 length equals 14 residues. The CDR3 DNA reads as TGTGCCAGCAGCTTGGACAGGGTGCCCTACGAGCAGTACTTC. Its protein product is CASSLDRVPYEQYF.

The chain links TRBV6-1 to TRBJ1-1, with D maybe TRBD1 (5 bases). The CDR3 extends over 13 amino acids. Germline V gives CDR1 MNHNS, CDR2 SASEGT. V shed 1 base and J shed 9 bases, with 12 bases lying between them. The CDR3 region is CASSEGRQGKAFF. The CDR3 bases are TGTGCCAGCAGTGAAGGGCGGCAGGGAAAAGCTTTCTTT.

This chain links TRBV18 with TRBJ1-2, with D tentatively TRBD1 (5 bases). Trimming shortened V by 2 bases and J by 2 bases, and 12 bases separated the two germline ends. This CDR3 is 15 amino acids long. CDR1 and CDR2 from the germline V gene are KGHSH and LQKENI. CDR3 DNA sequence: TGTGCCAGCTCACCATTGGGGGGTTGGAACTATGGCTACACCTTC. Protein: CASSPLGGWNYGYTF.

This CDR3 reads CASSLSRLARDEQFF. Here the CDR3 DNA reads TGTGCCAGCTCCCTCAGCCGACTAGCGCGGGATGAGCAGTTCTTC. This sequence joins TRBV18 and TRBJ2-1; 8 nucleotides align to TRBD2. The CDR3 spans 15 residues. The germline V gene encodes CDR1 KGHSH and CDR2 LQKENI. With V trimmed by 6 bases and J by 8 bases, 12 bases remained unmatched.

The V gene is TRBV9, the J gene TRBJ2-3; 7 positions agree with TRBD2. Germline V gene data show CDR1 as SGDLS and CDR2 as YYNGEE. V gave up 2 bases and J gave up 1 base; unmatched junction bases: 7. There are 16 residues in the CDR3. The DNA for the CDR3 is TGTGCCAGCAGCGTGAGTGGTCTAGCGGGCACAGATACGCAGTATTTT. Translating it yields CASSVSGLAGTDTQYF.

The chain carries TRBV5-4 and TRBJ1-2; 11 bases are a match to TRBD1. J lost 8 bases, V lost 4 bases, and 7 bases had no gene match. The CDR3 covers 14 residues. CDR1 and CDR2 (germline): SGHNT, YYREEE (reference sequence). CDR3 DNA sequence: TGTGCCAGCAGCGATGGACAGGGGGCGGACGGCTACACCTTC. Amino acid sequence: CASSDGQGADGYTF.

The chain carries TRBV5-4 and TRBJ2-1, with D perhaps matching TRBD2 (5 bases). CDR3 size: 15 residues. With 3 bases removed from V and 1 base from J, the gap between germline ends came to 11 bases. The germline V gene has CDR1 SGHNT and CDR2 YYREEE (reference sequence). The CDR3 DNA reads as TGTGCCAGCAGCTCTACCGGACTTTCCTACAATGAGCAGTTCTTC. Its protein is CASSSTGLSYNEQFF.